The 15 T cell receptor beta chains presented below share a single source sample, sequenced in a study of technical replicates of blood from a handful of donors. The data were produced by immunoSEQ multiplex PCR, yet TCRdb's version contains in-frame clones alone and is incomplete. The sample lists tens of thousands of clones; about 90% were seen once. The specimen sequenced was T cells isolated from PBMCs. These receptors all stem from a human donor in good health.

The chain links TRBV30 to TRBJ1-3, with D unresolved. Germline V lookup: CDR1 GTSNPN, CDR2 SVGIG (reference sequence). The germline V and J ends were trimmed by 5 bases and 0 bases, with 5 bases remaining between them. The CDR3 sequence is 12 residues long. The CDR3, as DNA: TGTGCCTGGGGCAGCTCTGGAAACACCATATATTTT. It translates to CAWGSSGNTIYF. Together with reference TRBV30 and TRBJ1-3, the CDR3 gives the full variable domain: SQTIHQWPATLVQPVGSPLSLECTVEGTSNPNLYWYRQAAGRGLQLLFYSVGIGQISSEVPQNLSASRPQDRQFILSSKKLLLSDSGFYLCAWGSSGNTIYFGEGSWLTVV.

J is TRBJ2-3 and V is TRBV7-8; 7 bases align to TRBD2. V gave up 5 bases and J gave up 4 bases; unmatched junction bases: 9. CDR1 and CDR2 (germline): SGHVS, FQNEAQ. The CDR3 spans 15 residues. CDR3 bases: TGTGCCAGCAGCCTCGGGACTACGGAGGCAGATACGCAGTATTTT. Amino acid sequence: CASSLGTTEADTQYF.

CDR3 DNA sequence: TGCGCCAGCAGCCCTATAGAAGCGGATACCTCCTACGAGCAGTACTTC. This gives the protein CASSPIEADTSYEQYF. The gene calls are TRBV4-1 and TRBJ2-7; possible D gene TRBD2, 5 bases. V dropped 4 bases and J dropped 0 bases, with 16 bases sitting between them. CDR1 and CDR2 (germline): MGHRA, YSYEKL. There are 16 residues in the CDR3.

This rearrangement joins TRBV6-4 to TRBJ2-1; D might be TRBD1 (5 bases). Germline CDR1 and CDR2: MRHNA and SNTAGT. The ends were cut back, 6 bases at V and 8 bases at J, with 14 bases in the middle. The CDR3 sequence is 13 residues long. This CDR3 reads CASSSRVGDEQFF. The CDR3 bases are TGTGCCAGCAGCTCCAGGGTAGGGGATGAGCAGTTCTTC.

This clone turned up a few times. The chain combines TRBV5-4 with TRBJ1-1; the D gene is possibly TRBD1 (6 bases). Trimming took 5 bases from V and 5 from J, leaving 13 bases between them. The CDR3 is made up of 13 amino acids. Per germline, CDR1 SGHNT and CDR2 YYREEE (reference sequence). CDR3 sequence: CASRTTGKTEAFF. CDR3 DNA sequence: TGTGCCAGCAGGACTACAGGGAAGACTGAAGCTTTCTTT.

The genes are TRBV6-6 and TRBJ2-3, with 8 bases identical to TRBD1. CDR1 MNHNY and CDR2 SVGAGI come from the germline V gene (reference sequence). This CDR3 is built from 16 residues. The V and J ends lost 5 bases and 2 bases, in that order; junction bases with no gene match: 9. The chain's CDR3 is CASSTSRDRPTDTQYF. In DNA, the CDR3 is TGTGCCAGCAGTACTTCACGGGACAGGCCCACAGATACGCAGTATTTT.

The V gene is TRBV4-1, the J gene TRBJ2-7; D call uncertain. This CDR3 is built from 13 residues. Germline loops: CDR1 MGHRA, CDR2 YSYEKL. V was clipped by 4 bases and J by 3 bases, with 10 bases between them. The chain's CDR3 is CASSPYLGYEQYF. The CDR3 nucleotides read TGCGCCAGCAGCCCCTACCTAGGCTACGAGCAGTACTTC.

This chain uses TRBV30 with TRBJ2-1; 13 bases fit TRBD2. The V and J ends lost 4 bases and 1 base, in that order; junction bases with no gene match: 7. This CDR3 contains 17 residues. CDR1 is GTSNPN, CDR2 SVGIG, per germline (reference sequence). The CDR3 reads CAWTGLAGEQSYNEQFF. CDR3 coding DNA: TGTGCCTGGACCGGACTAGCGGGAGAGCAATCCTACAATGAGCAGTTCTTC.

This clone has more than one count but fewer than ten. V gene TRBV7-3 combines with J gene TRBJ2-1; 7 nucleotides match TRBD2. The CDR3 runs to 14 residues. J was trimmed by 7 bases and V by 2 bases; bases with no gene match: 5. Germline V gene sequence: CDR1 SGHTA, CDR2 FQGTGA. CDR3 loop: CASSLQPSGNEQFF. CDR3 coding DNA: TGTGCCAGCAGCTTACAGCCTAGCGGAAATGAGCAGTTCTTC.

The chain carries TRBV30 and TRBJ2-3, with TRBD2 matching 15 bases. Germline trimming cut 5 bases from V and 3 bases from J; bases unmatched to any gene: 0. This CDR3 is built from 14 residues. Germline loops: CDR1 GTSNPN, CDR2 SVGIG (reference sequence). CDR3: CAWGLAGGTDTQYF. The DNA of the CDR3 is TGTGCCTGGGGACTAGCGGGAGGGACAGATACGCAGTATTTT.

CDR3 bases: TGTGCCAGCAGTTACTCAATCGGGGGGGAAGATACGCAGTATTTT. Amino acid sequence: CASSYSIGGEDTQYF. The V and J genes are TRBV6-5 and TRBJ2-3, with 8 bases identical to TRBD2. Germline V gene sequence: CDR1 MNHEY, CDR2 SVGAGI. Unmatched junction bases numbered 4, after V lost 0 bases and J lost 5 bases. The CDR3 runs 15 residues.

The V and J genes are TRBV4-3 and TRBJ1-1; 8 positions agree with TRBD1. The V gene's germline CDR1 is LGHNA and CDR2 YSLEER. This CDR3 has 14 amino acids. V gave up 0 bases and J gave up 10 bases; unmatched junction bases: 7. The CDR3 here is CASSQDAGQGPAFF. The CDR3 DNA follows: TGCGCCAGCAGCCAAGATGCTGGACAGGGCCCAGCTTTCTTT.

This clone was seen once. The chain links TRBV6-1 to TRBJ2-1; 12 nucleotides agree with TRBD2. Germline lookup yields CDR1 MNHNS and CDR2 SASEGT. Unmatched junction bases numbered 5, after V lost 1 base and J lost 4 bases. The CDR3 loop spans 17 amino acids. The CDR3 is CASSEGTTSGRYNEQFF. CDR3 in DNA: TGTGCCAGCAGTGAAGGTACGACTAGCGGGAGATACAATGAGCAGTTCTTC.

The genes are TRBV18 and TRBJ2-2; D unclear. Germline CDR1 and CDR2: KGHSH and LQKENI. CDR3 length: 16 amino acids. The V gene lost 2 bases and the J gene lost 2 bases, with 12 bases spanning the gap. CDR3 in DNA: TGTGCCAGCTCACCATGGTCAGTTCTCAACACCGGGGAGCTGTTTTTT. Translation gives CASSPWSVLNTGELFF.

The chain uses TRBV30 and TRBJ1-5; maybe TRBD1 (5 bases). The V gene lost 4 bases and the J gene lost 4 bases, with 20 bases spanning the gap. Germline CDR1 reads GTSNPN; CDR2 reads SVGIG (reference sequence). CDR3 length equals 16 residues. The CDR3 bases are TGTGCCTGGATTTTCCTCGCGGGACCTAAGAATCAGCCCCAGCATTTT. Encoded protein: CAWIFLAGPKNQPQHF.